The following is a TCR beta chain sequence with its context. No antigen is known for it. The donors were members of the approximately 130-subject validation cohort (separate from the approximately 650-subject first cohort). V lost 1 base and J lost 1; bases outside the gene matches: 6. The length of the CDR3 is 16 residues. Looked up from germline, CDR1 is MGHDK and CDR2 is SYGVNS. Repertoires were generated with immunoSEQ multiplex PCR, while TCRdb's copy carries only in-frame clones and drops some. The table has 60,000 to 90,000 clones, 85% seen once. This sample stems from a study of cytomegalovirus exposure and HLA in healthy donors. Findings of the study overall: High sensitivity and specificity were reportedly achieved when the classifier diagnosed cytomegalovirus status. As confirmed in vitro, three CMV-associated chains were specific for CMV antigens. Most TCR sequences were rare, but some public TCRs occurred in many donors.

The clonotype was recovered from a man between 25 and 39 years old in good health and CMV-seronegative. Sample: PBMCs. This rearrangement joins TRBV25-1 to TRBJ2-5; 7 nucleotides agree with TRBD1. CDR3 protein: CASSELAGQVQETQYF. As DNA, the CDR3 is TGTGCCAGCAGTGAATTGGCAGGACAGGTCCAAGAGACCCAGTACTTC.